What follows are 19 T cell receptor beta chains derived from one specimen sequenced in a study of T cell responses to AZD1222 COVID-19 vaccine. Only in-frame clones appear in the TCRdb table, and some are missing; sequencing was by immunoSEQ multiplex PCR. Found here are 55,000 to 80,000 clones, over 80% of them singletons; the top ten hold 9.5% to 10%. Sequenced material: peripheral blood, taken on day 0 of AZD1222 vaccination. The receptor source for this set is an adult in good health.

The chain is built from TRBV27 and TRBJ1-2; D perhaps matches TRBD1 (5 bases). The CDR3 covers 13 residues. Trimming pared 6 bases from V and 3 bases from J, leaving 11 bases between. Germline-derived CDR1 and CDR2 are MNHEY and SMNVEV (reference sequence). CDR3: CASRGTLDYGYTF. The CDR3 nucleotides read TGTGCCAGCAGGGGGACTCTGGACTATGGCTACACCTTC.

The CDR3 protein is CASSCDFAVHGWGEQFF. The CDR3 DNA follows: TGCGCCAGCAGTTGTGATTTTGCGGTCCACGGGTGGGGTGAGCAGTTCTTC. The chain links TRBV23-1 to TRBJ2-1; no definite D call. TRBV23-1 is an ORF for which the function is uncertain. This CDR3 contains 17 residues. V was cut by 5 bases and J by 9 bases, with 26 bases left in between.

This clone showed up just once. The chain links TRBV28 to TRBJ2-7; D is unresolved. Germline V CDR1 and CDR2: MDHEN, SYDVKM. This CDR3 spans 16 amino acids. Trimming removed 1 base at V and 0 bases at J, with 13 bases between. The CDR3 DNA sequence: TGTGCCAGCAGTTTATTCAGACGGATCCCCTCCTACGAGCAGTACTTC. Protein sequence: CASSLFRRIPSYEQYF.

This clone was seen only once. V gene TRBV18 combines with J gene TRBJ1-1, with 10 bases fitting TRBD1. V dropped 1 base and J dropped 11; count of bases not matched to a gene: 4. Germline loops: CDR1 KGHSH, CDR2 LQKENI. The CDR3 runs to 13 residues. As DNA, the CDR3 is TGTGCCAGCTCACCACTGGACAGGGGGGAGGCTTTCTTT. Protein product: CASSPLDRGEAFF.

CDR3 sequence: CASSLSDVRVSANQPQHF. The CDR3 bases are TGTGCCAGCAGTTTAAGTGATGTCAGGGTATCCGCCAATCAGCCCCAGCATTTT. The rearrangement uses TRBV28 and TRBJ1-5; weak D call: TRBD1 (5 bases). The CDR3 is 18 residues long. Germline V CDR1 and CDR2: MDHEN, SYDVKM. With 2 bases removed from V and 3 bases from J, the gap between germline ends came to 20 bases.

V is TRBV6-5 and J is TRBJ2-3; no clear D. CDR1 is MNHEY, CDR2 SVGAGI, per germline. The CDR3 contains 13 residues. V lost 1 base, J lost 4 bases, and 6 bases lay in between. CDR3 sequence: CASSYFSSDTQYF. In DNA form, the CDR3 reads TGTGCCAGCAGTTACTTTAGCTCAGATACGCAGTATTTT.

The chain employs TRBV6-5 and TRBJ1-5; perhaps TRBD1 as D (6 bases). Trimming removed 5 bases from V and 3 bases from J, with 14 bases in between. This CDR3 has 15 residues. Germline V gene lookup returns CDR1 MNHEY and CDR2 SVGAGI. The CDR3 protein is CASSIDRTLNQPQHF. The DNA of the CDR3 is TGTGCCAGCAGTATCGACAGGACCCTCAATCAGCCCCAGCATTTT.

V usage is TRBV6-6 and J usage is TRBJ1-4; D possibly corresponds to TRBD1 (6 bases). The germline V and J ends were trimmed by 4 bases and 8 bases, with 17 bases remaining between them. The germline gives CDR1 MNHNY, CDR2 SVGAGI (reference sequence). This CDR3 comprises 15 residues. The CDR3 spells CASSFGQSGHEKLFF. The CDR3 coding sequence is TGTGCCAGCAGTTTCGGACAGTCCGGTCACGAAAAACTGTTTTTT.

The chain is built from TRBV28 and TRBJ1-2; D is uncertain. V lost 6 bases to trimming and J lost 7 bases, with 15 bases between them. Germline V gene lookup returns CDR1 MDHEN and CDR2 SYDVKM. The CDR3 loop spans 13 amino acids. The CDR3 sequence is CASRSGGKGGYTF. The CDR3 bases are TGTGCCAGCAGAAGCGGAGGGAAGGGTGGCTACACCTTC.

This sequence joins TRBV19 and TRBJ1-3, with D possibly being TRBD1 (6 bases). The CDR3 is 15 residues long. Germline CDR1 and CDR2: LNHDA and SQIVND (reference sequence). V was trimmed by 7 bases and J by 8 bases, leaving 21 bases between them. The CDR3: CASTPQDSPGDTIYF. For the CDR3, the DNA is TGTGCCAGTACCCCTCAGGACAGTCCAGGGGACACCATATATTTT.

DNA of the CDR3: TGTGCCAGCAGTGACTCGGAAACGCGTGAGCAGTTCTTC. It codes for CASSDSETREQFF. This chain links TRBV6-4 with TRBJ2-1; D is unclear. CDR3 size: 13 residues. Between the trimmed V and J ends, which lost 0 bases and 9 bases, there was a span of 9 bases. Germline V gives CDR1 MRHNA, CDR2 SNTAGT.

The chain recombines TRBV10-3 with TRBJ2-7; D unresolved. Per the germline V gene, CDR1 is ENHRY and CDR2 is SYGVKD. The CDR3 sequence is 13 residues long. Trimming left V 0 bases short and J 4 bases short, with 7 bases between. CDR3 coding DNA: TGTGCCATCAGTGAGTCGACACGATACGAGCAGTACTTC. Translation: CAISESTRYEQYF.

This chain joins TRBV12-3 or TRBV12-4 and TRBJ1-2; D unclear. V was pared by 5 bases and J by 5 bases, with 9 bases between. The CDR3 consists of 12 residues. The CDR3 loop is CASSPNPYGYTF. DNA for the CDR3: TGTGCCAGCAGTCCAAATCCGTATGGCTACACCTTC.

This clone occurred once. The V and J genes are TRBV4-2 and TRBJ2-7; maybe TRBD1 (6 bases). The ends were cut back, 1 base at V and 4 bases at J, with 20 bases in the middle. Germline values: CDR1 LGHNA, CDR2 YNFKEQ. The CDR3 consists of 17 residues. In nucleotides, the CDR3 is TGTGCCAGCAGCCAAGGACTGGTACAGGGTGGCCTGTACGAGCAGTACTTC. Translating it yields CASSQGLVQGGLYEQYF.

The rearrangement uses TRBV7-2 and TRBJ2-5, with TRBD2 matching 10 bases. Germline assignment: CDR1 SGHTA and CDR2 FQGNSA. The CDR3 runs 17 residues. J lost 5 bases, V lost 1 base, and 10 bases had no gene match. CDR3 nucleotide sequence: TGTGCCAGCAGCTTAGAACTAGCGGGGAGGCGTATGGAGACCCAGTACTTC. The encoded protein is CASSLELAGRRMETQYF.

The V call is TRBV6-6, the J call TRBJ1-6; 8 bases line up with TRBD1. Germline trimming cut 11 bases from V and 3 bases from J; bases unmatched to any gene: 12. In germline, CDR1 is MNHNY, CDR2 SVGAGI (reference sequence). The CDR3 sequence is 16 residues long. The CDR3 nucleotides are TGTGCCCTAAGGCCAGGGGGCTACCTCTATAATTCACCCCTCCACTTT. Translated: CALRPGGYLYNSPLHF.

The chain carries TRBV18 and TRBJ1-2; TRBD1 agrees at 10 bases. Losses at the gene ends were 2 bases for V and 8 bases for J; bases not matched to a gene: 5. CDR1 KGHSH and CDR2 LQKENI come from the germline V gene. The CDR3 sequence is 14 residues long. The CDR3 spells CASSPAGTGEGYTF. The CDR3 DNA is TGTGCCAGCTCACCAGCCGGGACAGGGGAGGGCTACACCTTC.

The chain employs TRBV3-1 (or the pseudogene TRBV3-2) and TRBJ2-1; TRBD2 matches 7 bases. J lost 6 bases, V lost 3 bases, and 2 bases had no gene match. CDR3 size: 13 residues. Germline values: CDR1 LGHDT, CDR2 YNNKEL (reference sequence). CDR3 protein: CASSHRGVNEQFF. In DNA form, the CDR3 reads TGTGCCAGCAGCCATCGGGGGGTCAATGAGCAGTTCTTC.

As concerns this clone: An end of the junction does not agree with germline; a read error may underlie this. The rearrangement joins TRBV4-3 to TRBJ1-2, with a weak D call TRBD1 (5 bases). CDR1 is LGHNA, CDR2 YSLEER, per germline. This CDR3 has 16 residues. CDR3 region: CASSQEGGHANYGYTF. The CDR3 DNA sequence: TGCGCCAGCAGCCAAGAGGGAGGACACGCTAATTATGGCTACACCTTC.